A single sample gave rise to the 2 T cell receptor beta chains below, sequenced in a study of blood T cell repertoires in COVID-19. This table comes from immunoSEQ multiplex PCR, and its TCRdb copy is limited to in-frame clones, with some not included. The sample yields 200,000 to 250,000 clones, roughly 86% seen once. Sequenced material: peripheral blood. The source is a woman between 45 and 60 years old with COVID-19, enrolled during active disease.

The gene calls are TRBV20-1 and TRBJ2-3; D gene uncertain. The V end lost 3 bases, the J end lost 4 bases, and 5 bases lay between the germline ends. CDR1 and CDR2 (germline): DFQATT, SNEGSKA (reference sequence). The CDR3 is made up of 11 amino acids. CDR3 nucleotide sequence: TGCAGTGCTAGTCGGTCAGATACGCAGTATTTT. The encoded protein is CSASRSDTQYF.

This sequence joins TRBV11-3 and TRBJ2-7; the match to TRBD2 covers 10 bases. The CDR3 is made up of 17 amino acids. The germline V gene has CDR1 SGHNT and CDR2 YENEEA. Germline trimming cut 5 bases from V and 8 bases from J; bases unmatched to any gene: 18. DNA for the CDR3: TGTGCCAGCAGCCCGCGACCTTTTCTAGCGGGGGCCCTGCAGCAGTACTTC. This codes for CASSPRPFLAGALQQYF.